Listed below are T cell receptor beta chains from one sample, sequenced in a study of blood T cell repertoires in COVID-19. Assay used: immunoSEQ multiplex PCR; TCRdb lists only in-frame clones, some missing. The sample includes a few hundred thousand clones, roughly nine tenths of them seen just once. Sample: PBMCs or T cells enriched from blood (not recorded which). The receptor set was obtained from a woman aged 30 to 39 who had recovered from COVID-19. CDR3s include the opening cysteine and the closing phenylalanine or tryptophan. A D gene is named only where the DNA matches it firmly. The size of a clone is reported for some rows only, either as once, few or many, or as a class for expanded clones.

>TRBV5-1|TRBD2|17|.|TRBJ2-5
TGCGCCAGCAGCCCGGTGCCGGGGGGGAACGGGCCAGAGACCCAGTACTTC
CASSPVPGGNGPETQYF
>TRBV6-5|.|14|.|TRBJ1-1
TGTGCCAGCACCCGAAGGGAGAGATTGATGGAAGCTTTCTTT
CASTRRERLMEAFF
>TRBV14|TRBD2|15|.|TRBJ2-5
TGTGCCAGCAGTCCCACTAGCGGGGTACAAGAGACCCAGTACTTC
CASSPTSGVQETQYF
>TRBV27|TRBD2|15|.|TRBJ2-7
TGTGCCAGCAGTTTTTTAGCGGGGGGCGCCGACGAGCAGTACTTC
CASSFLAGGADEQYF
>TRBV30|.|12|.|TRBJ1-1
TGTGCCTGGAGAGAGGAGGGTACTGAAGCTTTCTTT
CAWREEGTEAFF
>TRBV7-2|.|14|.|TRBJ1-1
TGTGCCAGCAGCCGCTTTGGGCTCGGCACTGAAGCTTTCTTT
CASSRFGLGTEAFF
>TRBV7-2|TRBD2|15|.|TRBJ2-7
TGTGCCAGCAGCCCTAGCGGGGGCCAATCCTACGAGCAGTACTTC
CASSPSGGQSYEQYF
>TRBV7-3|.|14|.|TRBJ2-3
TGTGCCAGCAGGACCAATCGGGGATCAGATACGCAGTATTTT
CASRTNRGSDTQYF
>TRBV28|.|12|.|TRBJ2-1
TGTGCCAGCAGTTTGGCCTGGAATGAGCAGTTCTTC
CASSLAWNEQFF
>TRBV7-2|TRBD1|15|.|TRBJ1-5
TGTGCCAGCAGCGTATTCCCGGGACAGAATCAGCCCCAGCATTTT
CASSVFPGQNQPQHF
>TRBV28|.|13|.|TRBJ2-7
TGTGCCAGCAGTTTGCAAGACAGGAGTAAGCAGTACTTC
CASSLQDRSKQYF
>TRBV3-1/TRBV3-2|TRBD2|16|.|TRBJ2-5
TGTGCCAGCAGCCTCCTTAGCGGGAGTCGAGGGGAGACCCAGTACTTC
CASSLLSGSRGETQYF
>TRBV28|.|15|few|TRBJ1-6
TGTGCCAGCAGTCCGAGGAGCTCCTATAATTCACCCCTCCACTTT
CASSPRSSYNSPLHF
>TRBV3-1/TRBV3-2|TRBD1|16|.|TRBJ1-3
TGTGCCAGCAGCCAACCCCTGACAGGGAACGGAAACACCATATATTTT
CASSQPLTGNGNTIYF
>TRBV5-4|.|15|.|TRBJ2-2
TGTGCCAGCAGCTTGATGGGGCTGAACACCGGGGAGCTGTTTTTT
CASSLMGLNTGELFF
>TRBV29-1|.|14|.|TRBJ1-2
TGCAGCGTTGAAGAACAGGTGCATCCTAATGGCTACACCTTC
CSVEEQVHPNGYTF
>TRBV7-9|TRBD1|14|.|TRBJ1-2
TGTGCCAGCAGCCAGGGACAGGCTAACTATGGCTACACCTTC
CASSQGQANYGYTF
>TRBV30|TRBD2|13|once|TRBJ2-7
TGTGCCTGGATTATAGCGGGGGGGCGAGAGCAGTACTTC
CAWIIAGGREQYF
>TRBV10-3|.|17|.|TRBJ1-2
TGTGCCACCAAGGCCGGGGGGGGGAACAGAGAAAACTATGGCTACACCTTC
CATKAGGGNRENYGYTF
>TRBV6-2/TRBV6-3|TRBD1|14|.|TRBJ1-5
TGTGCCAGCAGTTCCCGACAGGGGAATCAGCCCCAGCATTTT
CASSSRQGNQPQHF
>TRBV9|TRBD2|16|.|TRBJ2-3
TGTGCCAGCAGCGTAGCTGGGACTAGCGGATCAGATACGCAGTATTTT
CASSVAGTSGSDTQYF
>TRBV10-3|.|14|.|TRBJ1-1
TGTGCCATCAGTGAGTCGGGGCCTGCCACTGAAGCTTTCTTT
CAISESGPATEAFF
>TRBV27|TRBD2|18|.|TRBJ2-1
TGTGCCAGCAGAGGACAGCGGGAGGGCTGGGCGGTCTACAATGAGCAGTTCTTC
CASRGQREGWAVYNEQFF
>TRBV19|TRBD1|15|.|TRBJ1-1
TGTGCCACCGGTCGTCCCGAGACAGGGGACACTGAAGCTTTCTTT
CATGRPETGDTEAFF
>TRBV28|TRBD1|13|.|TRBJ2-7
TGTGCCAGCATGACAGGGGGGCACTACGAGCAGTACTTC
CASMTGGHYEQYF
>TRBV2|.|16|.|TRBJ1-6
TGTGCCAGCAGTGACGAGTCATTCTCCTATAATTCACCCCTCCACTTT
CASSDESFSYNSPLHF
>TRBV4-2|.|14|.|TRBJ2-3
TGTGCCAGCAGCCAGGCGCGAGGGAGCGATACGCAGTATTTT
CASSQARGSDTQYF
>TRBV2|.|12|.|TRBJ2-2
TGTGCCAGCAGTGATACAGCCGGGGAGCTGTTTTTT
CASSDTAGELFF
>TRBV12-3/TRBV12-4|.|12|.|TRBJ1-2
TGTGCCAGCAGTTTAGATCGGACACGGGGGATCTTC
CASSLDRTRGIF
>TRBV28|.|13|.|TRBJ2-3
TGTGCCAGCAGTGGTACAAACACAGATACGCAGTATTTT
CASSGTNTDTQYF
>TRBV11-2|TRBD1|16|.|TRBJ1-3
TGTGCCAGCAGATCAGACCCGGGACAGGGAGGAAACACCATATATTTT
CASRSDPGQGGNTIYF
>TRBV5-5|.|15|.|TRBJ1-2
TGTGCCAGCAGTCGAGACGGGTTAGGCGGCTATGGCTACACCTTC
CASSRDGLGGYGYTF
>TRBV10-3|.|13|.|TRBJ2-1
TGTGCCATCAGAACTACCTACAGGGATGAGCAGTTCTTC
CAIRTTYRDEQFF
>TRBV11-2|.|14|.|TRBJ1-1
TGTGCCAGCGGGACATATGCGTCGGACACTGAAGCTTTCTTT
CASGTYASDTEAFF
>TRBV20-1|.|11|.|TRBJ1-4
TGCAGTGCTAGAACGACAGGAGAGCTGTTTTTT
CSARTTGELFF
>TRBV5-6|.|15|.|TRBJ2-4
TGTGCCAGCAGCACGTGGACAGAATCCAAAAACATTCAGTACTTC
CASSTWTESKNIQYF